This entry lists 21 T cell receptor beta chains sequenced from one sample in a study of CD8 T cells in Susac syndrome (dated by TCRdb to between 2018 and 2020). Libraries were made using the immunoSEQ multiplex PCR assay. RNA was extracted using the RNeasy kit, and about 0.45 to 1 microgram was reverse transcribed with random hexamers. Through fastp at Q25 and MiXCR, TCRdb rebuilt clones from the public reads, retaining in-frame beta chains. Identical CDR3 proteins give one entry, which carries the most common genes and DNA. The sample table lists about 140,000 distinct CDR3 sequences, more than 85% of them with a count of one. The ten biggest clones cover 0.14% of the sample. The sample taken for sequencing was CD4+ T cells from PBMCs. The source is a human donor with Susac syndrome.

This chain uses TRBV27 with TRBJ1-2; TRBD1 might be the D (5 bases). The CDR3 runs to 14 residues. Trimming took off 9 bases at V and 3 bases at J, with 17 bases between the two ends. Germline CDR1 and CDR2: MNHEY and SMNVEV (reference sequence). The CDR3 region is CASRGAGRDYGYTF. Written as DNA, the CDR3 is TGTGCCAGTCGTGGGGCAGGGCGTGACTATGGCTACACCTTC.

The rearrangement joins TRBV11-2 to TRBJ2-5, with D possibly TRBD2 on 6 matching bases. CDR3 length: 13 amino acids. Germline CDR1 reads SGHAT; CDR2 reads FQNNGV. The V end lost 1 base, the J end lost 3 bases, and 6 bases lay between the germline ends. CDR3 protein: CASSLGLEETQYF. The CDR3, as DNA: TGTGCCAGCAGCTTAGGACTAGAAGAGACCCAGTACTTC.

This rearrangement joins TRBV28 to TRBJ2-1; D ambiguous. The CDR3 consists of 11 residues. Looked up from germline, CDR1 is MDHEN and CDR2 is SYDVKM. V was shortened by 5 bases and J by 8 bases, with 7 bases between the two germline ends. CDR3 coding DNA: TGTGCCAGCAGTGCCCTCGATGAGCAGTTCTTC. This encodes CASSALDEQFF.

The rearrangement joins TRBV7-3 to TRBJ2-3; possibly TRBD2 for D (6 bases). Trimming took 5 bases from V and 4 from J, leaving 10 bases between them. Germline lookup yields CDR1 SGHTA and CDR2 FQGTGA. CDR3 length: 13 amino acids. The CDR3 DNA sequence: TGTGCCAGCAGCCGCAGGGAGGCAGATACGCAGTATTTT. This translates into CASSRREADTQYF.

The chain combines TRBV12-3 or TRBV12-4 with TRBJ1-6; unclear D gene. This CDR3 comprises 13 residues. Trimming removed 4 bases at V and 6 bases at J, with 7 bases between. The CDR3 nucleotides are TGTGCCAGCAGTTCCGCTGGTAATTCACCCCTCCACTTT. Translation: CASSSAGNSPLHF.

This chain connects TRBV30 to TRBJ2-7, with 9 bases that match TRBD1. The CDR3 contains 12 residues. Germline V lookup: CDR1 GTSNPN, CDR2 SVGIG (reference sequence). Trimming took 8 bases from V and 4 from J; bases not matched to a gene: 6. The CDR3 nucleotides are TGTGCCAGATCGGGACAGGGTTACGAGCAGTACTTC. This gives the protein CARSGQGYEQYF.

The rearrangement uses TRBV29-1 and TRBJ2-1; D is unclear. This CDR3 has 8 residues. V was cut by 4 bases and J by 11 bases, with 3 bases left in between. In germline, CDR1 is SQVTM, CDR2 ANQGSEA. The CDR3 protein is CSVGQQFF. CDR3 bases: TGCAGCGTTGGTCAGCAGTTCTTC.

In DNA, the CDR3 is TGCGCCAGCAATCAGGGGCGATCCGCTAGCGGGAGGCCCTCCTACGAGCAGTACTTC. This sequence encodes CASNQGRSASGRPSYEQYF. The V call is TRBV23-1, the J call TRBJ2-7; TRBD2 matches at 11 bases. TRBV23-1 is noted as an ORF with a role that remains uncertain. With V trimmed by 7 bases and J by 0 bases, 17 bases remained unmatched. The length of the CDR3 is 19 residues.

This clonotype came up once. The chain is built from TRBV18 and TRBJ2-5; TRBD2 matches at 9 bases. In germline, CDR1 is KGHSH, CDR2 LQKENI. The CDR3 has 16 residues. V dropped 3 bases and J dropped 3; count of bases not matched to a gene: 8. The CDR3 DNA follows: TGTGCCAGCTCACCTCCATCTAGCGGGACTAAAGAGACCCAGTACTTC. Translating gives CASSPPSSGTKETQYF.

The chain employs TRBV7-2 and TRBJ2-1; D remains ambiguous. This CDR3 is 14 amino acids long. V shed 1 base and J shed 5 bases, with 9 bases lying between them. Germline CDR1 is SGHTA and CDR2 is FQGNSA. DNA for the CDR3: TGTGCCAGCAGCTTAGTAGCAGCGAACAATGAGCAGTTCTTC. Amino acids: CASSLVAANNEQFF. The full variable domain, rest sourced from reference TRBV7-2 and TRBJ2-1, is GAGVSQSPSNKVTEKGKDVELRCDPISGHTALYWYRQSLGQGLEFLIYFQGNSAPDKSGLPSDRFSAERTGGSVSTLTIQRTQQEDSAVYLCASSLVAANNEQFFGPGTRLTVL.

The rearrangement uses TRBV6-5 and TRBJ2-7; possible D gene TRBD2, 6 bases. CDR1 is MNHEY and CDR2 is SVGAGI in the germline V gene. Trimming stripped 5 bases from V and 5 bases from J, with 19 bases between. The CDR3 has 15 residues. This chain's CDR3 is CASSPPLTGAHEQYF. In nucleotides, the CDR3 is TGTGCCAGCAGTCCCCCGCTAACGGGAGCCCACGAGCAGTACTTC.

The gene calls are TRBV18 and TRBJ2-5; D is tentatively TRBD1 or TRBD2 (6 bases each). The CDR3 is 15 residues long. The V end lost 0 bases, the J end lost 2 bases, and 10 bases lay between the germline ends. CDR1 KGHSH and CDR2 LQKENI come from the germline V gene. Here the CDR3 DNA reads TGTGCCAGCTCACCACCAGGGGGGATACAAGAGACCCAGTACTTC. This sequence encodes CASSPPGGIQETQYF.

This chain links TRBV15 with TRBJ2-1; D gene unclear. V lost 0 bases, J lost 6 bases, and 6 bases lay in between. Germline CDR1 is LNHNV and CDR2 is YYDKDF (reference sequence). The length of the CDR3 is 13 residues. The CDR3 loop is CATSREPSNEQFF. The CDR3, as DNA: TGTGCCACCAGCAGAGAGCCTAGCAATGAGCAGTTCTTC. The complete variable domain, with remaining parts taken from reference TRBV15 and TRBJ2-1, reads DAMVIQNPRYQVTQFGKPVTLSCSQTLNHNVMYWYQQKSSQAPKLLFHYYDKDFNNEADTPDNFQSRRPNTSFCFLDIRSPGLGDTAMYLCATSREPSNEQFFGPGTRLTVL.

The CDR3 DNA is TGTGCCAGCAGCGGGACAGGGGGCGTGACCCAGTACTTC. Its translation is CASSGTGGVTQYF. The chain uses TRBV7-2 and TRBJ2-5; 12 nucleotides line up with TRBD1. The CDR3 consists of 13 residues. Per germline, CDR1 SGHTA and CDR2 FQGNSA. V shed 5 bases, J shed 7 bases, and the junction held 2 bases outside the gene matches.

The J gene is TRBJ1-2, the V gene TRBV30; possibly TRBD1 for D (5 bases). V lost 5 bases and J 4 bases, leaving 23 bases between the germline ends. Germline lookup yields CDR1 GTSNPN and CDR2 SVGIG (reference sequence). The CDR3 is 16 residues long. CDR3 amino acids: CAWARDWQATGYGYTF. Written as DNA, the CDR3 is TGTGCCTGGGCCAGGGATTGGCAGGCGACCGGCTATGGCTACACCTTC.

The chain carries TRBV20-1 and TRBJ2-3; the D is unclear. Trimming removed 3 bases at V and 4 bases at J, with 14 bases between. Germline lookup yields CDR1 DFQATT and CDR2 SNEGSKA (reference sequence). This CDR3 spans 14 amino acids. The CDR3 nucleotides are TGCAGTGCTAGTAAGGGTTTCGGGTCAGATACGCAGTATTTT. Translating gives CSASKGFGSDTQYF.

The J gene is TRBJ2-7, the V gene TRBV28; possible D gene TRBD2, 5 bases. Germline values: CDR1 MDHEN, CDR2 SYDVKM. The CDR3 totals 14 residues. V gave up 5 bases and J gave up 3 bases, with 14 bases separating them. The CDR3 reads CASSVSPGFYEQYF. The CDR3 coding sequence is TGTGCCAGCAGTGTATCGCCGGGATTCTACGAGCAGTACTTC. Supplemented by reference TRBV28 and TRBJ2-7, the full variable domain reads DVKVTQSSRYLVKRTGEKVFLECVQDMDHENMFWYRQDPGLGLRLIYFSYDVKMKEKGDIPEGYSVSREKKERFSLILESASTNQTSMYLCASSVSPGFYEQYFGPGTRLTVT.

The chain carries TRBV5-1 and TRBJ2-5; maybe TRBD2 (6 bases). V was clipped by 5 bases and J by 3 bases, with 17 bases between them. Looked up from germline, CDR1 is SGHRS and CDR2 is YFSETQ. The CDR3 runs to 15 residues. CDR3: CASSPRRGTEETQYF. The CDR3 DNA reads as TGCGCCAGCAGTCCAAGGCGAGGGACTGAAGAGACCCAGTACTTC.

This chain links TRBV5-4 with TRBJ1-2; D unresolved. The CDR3 loop spans 14 amino acids. The germline V gene encodes CDR1 SGHNT and CDR2 YYREEE (reference sequence). V was shortened by 0 bases and J by 2 bases, with 8 bases between the two germline ends. The CDR3 nucleotides read TGTGCCAGCAGCTTGGTCGGGGTAAACTATGGCTACACCTTC. It encodes CASSLVGVNYGYTF.

The genes are TRBV6-4 and TRBJ2-2; 7 nucleotides match TRBD2. The germline V gene encodes CDR1 MRHNA and CDR2 SNTAGT. The V gene end was trimmed by 2 bases and the J gene end by 0 bases; junction bases not matched to a gene: 0. The CDR3 is made up of 15 amino acids. CDR3 sequence reads: CASSDTSANTGELFF. In DNA, the CDR3 is TGTGCCAGCAGTGACACTAGCGCGAACACCGGGGAGCTGTTTTTT.

The rearrangement joins TRBV28 to TRBJ1-5; a possible D gene is TRBD1 (6 bases). Trimming stripped 5 bases from V and 3 bases from J, with 20 bases between. The V gene's germline CDR1 is MDHEN and CDR2 SYDVKM. This CDR3 has 17 amino acids. The CDR3 region is CASSPLGTLPDNQPQHF. In DNA form, the CDR3 reads TGTGCCAGCAGTCCACTGGGGACATTACCTGACAATCAGCCCCAGCATTTT.